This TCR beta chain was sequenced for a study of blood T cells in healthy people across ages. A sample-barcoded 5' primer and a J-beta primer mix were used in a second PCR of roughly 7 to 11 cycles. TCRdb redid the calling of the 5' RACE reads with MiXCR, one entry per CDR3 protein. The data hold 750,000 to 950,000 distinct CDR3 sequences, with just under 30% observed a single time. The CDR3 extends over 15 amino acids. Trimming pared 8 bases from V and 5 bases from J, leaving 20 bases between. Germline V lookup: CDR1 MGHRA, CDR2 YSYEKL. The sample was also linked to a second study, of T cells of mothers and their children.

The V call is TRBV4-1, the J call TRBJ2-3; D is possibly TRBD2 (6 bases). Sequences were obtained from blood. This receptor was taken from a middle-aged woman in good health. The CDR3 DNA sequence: TGCGCCAGCTCCCGGGACTCCGGGTCTGGAGATACGCAGTATTTT. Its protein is CASSRDSGSGDTQYF.